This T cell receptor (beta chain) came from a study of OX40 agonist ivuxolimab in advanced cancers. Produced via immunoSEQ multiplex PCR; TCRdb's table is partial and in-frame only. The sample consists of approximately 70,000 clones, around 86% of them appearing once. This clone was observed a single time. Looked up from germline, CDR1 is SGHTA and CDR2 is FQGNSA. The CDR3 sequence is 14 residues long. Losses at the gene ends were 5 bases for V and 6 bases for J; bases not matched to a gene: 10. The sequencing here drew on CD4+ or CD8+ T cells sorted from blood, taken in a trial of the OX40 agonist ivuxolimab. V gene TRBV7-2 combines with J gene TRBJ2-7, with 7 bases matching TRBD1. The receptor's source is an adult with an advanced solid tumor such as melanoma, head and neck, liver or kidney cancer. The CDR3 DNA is TGTGCCAGCAGCAAAGACCAAAACAGGGGCGAGCAGTACTTC. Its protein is CASSKDQNRGEQYF.